This TCR beta chain was identified in a study of cytomegalovirus exposure and HLA in healthy donors. Germline CDR1 SGHTS, CDR2 YDEGEE. The CDR3 contains 15 residues. Primers for the PCR totalled 60 Vbeta and 13 Jbeta. Profiled with immunoSEQ multiplex PCR; TCRdb holds only in-frame clones, not every one. The repertoire holds fewer than 200,000 clones, roughly four fifths seen once, with more than 1.5% in the top ten. The chain uses TRBV5-8 and TRBJ2-5; 7 nucleotides line up with TRBD2. The DNA end is more similar to TRBJ2-7, so the J call may be wrong. Sequencing was done on a sample of PBMCs. The TCR was taken from a man over 45 in good health and CMV-seronegative. The CDR3 is CASSLRPSGSYEQYF. CDR3 DNA: TGTGCCAGCAGCTTGCGACCTAGCGGATCCTACGAGCAGTACTTC.